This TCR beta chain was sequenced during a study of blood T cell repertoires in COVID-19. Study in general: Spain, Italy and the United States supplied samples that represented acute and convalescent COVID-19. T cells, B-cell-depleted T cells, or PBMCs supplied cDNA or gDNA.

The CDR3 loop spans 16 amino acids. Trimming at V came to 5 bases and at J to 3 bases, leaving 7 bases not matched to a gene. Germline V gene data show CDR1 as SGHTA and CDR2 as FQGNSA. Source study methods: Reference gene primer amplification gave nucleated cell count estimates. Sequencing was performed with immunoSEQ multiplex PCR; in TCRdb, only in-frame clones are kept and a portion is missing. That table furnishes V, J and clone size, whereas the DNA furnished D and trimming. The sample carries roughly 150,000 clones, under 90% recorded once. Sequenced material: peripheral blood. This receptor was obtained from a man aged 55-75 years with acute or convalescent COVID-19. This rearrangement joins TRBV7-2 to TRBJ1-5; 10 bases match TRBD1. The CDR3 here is CASSHKTGGPNQPQHF. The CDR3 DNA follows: TGTGCCAGCAGCCACAAGACAGGGGGCCCCAATCAGCCCCAGCATTTT.